One sample yielded the 10 T cell receptor beta chains listed below, sequenced in a study of blood T cells in healthy people across ages. Combining a sample-barcoded 5' primer with a J-beta primer mix, a second PCR ran for about 6 to 12 cycles. TCRdb re-called the 5' RACE reads through MiXCR, storing one row per CDR3 protein. The table records 850,000 to 1,000,000 distinct CDR3 sequences, about 48% of them present only once. Sequences were obtained from blood. The receptors were gathered from a man aged 25-40 years in good health.

The chain recombines TRBV7-2 with TRBJ1-5; D call uncertain. The germline CDR1 and CDR2 sequences are SGHTA and FQGNSA. The CDR3 runs to 14 residues. V was trimmed by 4 bases and J by 6 bases, leaving 13 bases between them. Here the CDR3 reads CASSYASGSQPQHF. CDR3 in DNA: TGTGCCAGCAGCTACGCCAGCGGCAGTCAGCCCCAGCATTTT.

The chain recombines TRBV3-1 with TRBJ2-7, with 9 positions matching TRBD1. The V and J ends lost 0 bases and 6 bases, in that order; junction bases with no gene match: 3. The CDR3 contains 14 residues. The germline V gene encodes CDR1 LGHDT and CDR2 YNNKEL (reference sequence). For the CDR3, the DNA is TGTGCCAGCAGCCAAGATCAGACAGGGGGCGAGCAGTACTTC. This sequence encodes CASSQDQTGGEQYF.

The chain employs TRBV12-3 or TRBV12-4 and TRBJ1-5; D gene unclear. There are 14 residues in the CDR3. V was clipped by 5 bases and J by 3 bases, with 11 bases between them. CDR3 sequence reads: CASSVGWDNQPQHF. The CDR3 DNA is TGTGCCAGCAGTGTTGGGTGGGACAATCAGCCCCAGCATTTT.

This clonotype was detected a few times. J is TRBJ2-3 and V is TRBV3-1; tentative D call: TRBD2 (5 bases). From germline, CDR1 is LGHDT and CDR2 YNNKEL (reference sequence). V shed 4 bases and J shed 5 bases, with 16 bases lying between them. This CDR3 has 15 residues. CDR3 nucleotides: TGTGCCAGCAGCCCTCCAGAAGGGAGCCTAGATACGCAGTATTTT. The encoded protein is CASSPPEGSLDTQYF.

CDR3 DNA sequence: TGTGCCAGCAGTCCTTATACAGGGGGCATCAACGAGCAGTACTTC. Translation: CASSPYTGGINEQYF. The chain joins TRBV6-1 to TRBJ2-7, with TRBD1 matching 9 bases. The CDR3 runs to 15 residues. Trimming at V came to 5 bases and at J to 5 bases, leaving 10 bases not matched to a gene. Germline V gives CDR1 MNHNS, CDR2 SASEGT.

This clonotype was observed a few times. The chain carries TRBV3-1 and TRBJ2-5; 10 bases map to TRBD2. Germline CDR1 and CDR2: LGHDT and YNNKEL (reference sequence). There are 16 residues in the CDR3. Trimming took 6 bases from V and 4 from J; bases not matched to a gene: 11. CDR3 residues: CASSPRPGLALETQYF. The CDR3 DNA is TGTGCCAGCAGTCCCCGTCCGGGACTAGCGTTAGAGACCCAGTACTTC.

In this sample, this clonotype turned up once. The V gene is TRBV19, the J gene TRBJ1-1; 10 nucleotides match TRBD1. The CDR3 spans 14 residues. Germline V gives CDR1 LNHDA, CDR2 SQIVND (reference sequence). J was trimmed by 5 bases and V by 7 bases; bases with no gene match: 7. CDR3 DNA: TGTGCCAGTAAGACAGGGGGCCAGAGGACTGAAGCTTTCTTT. Its protein is CASKTGGQRTEAFF. The variable domain in full, completed from reference TRBV19 and TRBJ1-1, reads DGGITQSPKYLFRKEGQNVTLSCEQNLNHDAMYWYRQDPGQGLRLIYYSQIVNDFQKGDIAEGYSVSREKKESFPLTVTSAQKNPTAFYLCASKTGGQRTEAFFGQGTRLTVV.

CDR3 coding DNA: TGTGCCATCAGTGCGGGACTTTTGAACACTGAAGCTTTCTTT. It codes for CAISAGLLNTEAFF. The chain recombines TRBV10-3 with TRBJ1-1, with TRBD1 as a possible D gene (5 bases). Per the germline V gene, CDR1 is ENHRY and CDR2 is SYGVKD. V was clipped by 4 bases and J by 0 bases, with 9 bases between them. This CDR3 has 14 residues.

This chain links TRBV10-3 with TRBJ2-1; a weak D match, TRBD1 (6 bases). Germline CDR1 ENHRY, CDR2 SYGVKD. With 0 bases removed from V and 5 bases from J, the gap between germline ends came to 11 bases. This CDR3 contains 15 residues. The CDR3 loop reads CAISESRGQHNEQFF. The CDR3 DNA reads as TGTGCCATCAGTGAGTCGCGCGGACAGCACAATGAGCAGTTCTTC.

The chain is built from TRBV28 and TRBJ2-7; D unclear. The germline gives CDR1 MDHEN, CDR2 SYDVKM. CDR3 size: 13 residues. The ends were cut back, 10 bases at V and 1 base at J, with 14 bases in the middle. This chain's CDR3 is CATTLSPSYEQYF. CDR3 nucleotides: TGTGCCACTACCCTGTCCCCTTCCTACGAGCAGTACTTC.